This T cell receptor (beta chain) originates from a study of CD8 T cells in Susac syndrome. RNA amounts of roughly 0.45 to 1 ug underwent reverse transcription with random hexamers. Each CDR3 protein gets one entry after TCRdb re-called the immunoSEQ multiplex PCR reads with MiXCR. The sample has 150,000 to 200,000 distinct CDR3 sequences, nearly 95% seen once. CDR3 length equals 14 residues. The germline gives CDR1 MNHNY, CDR2 SVGAGI (reference sequence). V was pared by 5 bases and J by 6 bases, with 10 bases of the junction left unmatched. Treatment-naive patients with stable or active relapsing-remitting disease served as multiple sclerosis controls.

The origin of this receptor is a human donor with multiple sclerosis. The source material was CD4+ T cells from PBMCs. The V and J genes are TRBV6-6 and TRBJ2-7; 7 bases are shared with TRBD1. CDR3 sequence: CASSILTGVGEQYF. The DNA of the CDR3 is TGTGCCAGCAGTATCCTCACAGGGGTAGGCGAGCAGTACTTC.